The T cell receptor beta chain described here comes from a study of T cell repertoires in cytomegalovirus infection. Each CDR3 protein gets one entry after TCRdb re-called the reads with MiXCR. In the table there are fewer than 300,000 distinct CDR3 sequences, 20% to 30% of which are singletons. V lost 2 bases and J 7 bases, leaving 12 bases between the germline ends. This CDR3 contains 13 residues. Germline CDR1 is DFQATT and CDR2 is SNEGSKA (reference sequence). The TCR was taken from a human donor in good health (CMV status not recorded). Some clones in this sample may be carry-over from other donors' samples. V usage is TRBV20-1 and J usage is TRBJ1-5; D uncertain. Specimen: PBMCs. The CDR3 region is CSARWGSEQPQHF. CDR3 coding DNA: TGCAGTGCTAGATGGGGAAGCGAGCAGCCCCAGCATTTT.